A selection of T cell receptor beta chains follows, all from one sample in a study of CD8 T cells in ankylosing spondylitis. TCRdb analysed the 5' RACE reads with MiXCR anew, one entry per CDR3 protein. Among around 770,000 distinct CDR3 sequences listed, 19% were seen once. Sequenced: blood, either unsorted or a sorted T cell fraction (not recorded which). These receptors all come from a male donor with ankylosing spondylitis. Each CDR3 is given with its conserved first and last residue. A D gene is named only where the DNA matches it firmly. Where a row states a size, it is once, few, many or the class of an expanded clone; other rows omit it.

j_call: TRBJ2-7; d_call: -; v_call: TRBV4-1; clone_size: few; cdr3_aa: CASSQLLGAINEQYF; cdr3_nt: TGCGCCAGCAGCCAATTACTAGGGGCAATCAACGAGCAGTACTTC
j_call: TRBJ2-7; d_call: TRBD1; v_call: TRBV2; clone_size: few; cdr3_aa: CASRRPGQGYEQYF; cdr3_nt: TGTGCCAGCAGGCGACCGGGACAGGGCTACGAGCAGTACTTC
j_call: TRBJ1-2; d_call: TRBD1; v_call: TRBV3-1; clone_size: -; cdr3_aa: CASSQGDRGSGGYTF; cdr3_nt: TGTGCCAGCAGCCAAGGGGACAGGGGGTCCGGTGGCTACACCTTC
j_call: TRBJ2-7; d_call: -; v_call: TRBV28; clone_size: -; cdr3_aa: CASSPLDPPGEQYF; cdr3_nt: TGTGCCAGCAGTCCCCTTGACCCACCGGGAGAGCAGTACTTC
j_call: TRBJ2-7; d_call: TRBD2; v_call: TRBV6-5; clone_size: -; cdr3_aa: CASSYLAGAYEQYF; cdr3_nt: TGTGCCAGCAGTTACTTGGCGGGAGCCTACGAGCAGTACTTC
j_call: TRBJ2-6; d_call: -; v_call: TRBV24-1; clone_size: many; cdr3_aa: CATSSTNLSSGANVLTF; cdr3_nt: TGTGCCACCAGTTCGACGAACCTCAGCTCTGGGGCCAACGTCCTGACTTTC
j_call: TRBJ2-3; d_call: -; v_call: TRBV6-2/TRBV6-3; clone_size: few; cdr3_aa: CASSYSSFGTLVNTQYF; cdr3_nt: TGTGCCAGCAGTTACTCGTCCTTTGGAACCCTCGTGAATACGCAGTATTTT
j_call: TRBJ1-1; d_call: -; v_call: TRBV4-1; clone_size: few; cdr3_aa: CASSEATDPRNTEAFF; cdr3_nt: TGCGCCAGCAGCGAGGCTACGGACCCGCGGAACACTGAAGCTTTCTTT
j_call: TRBJ1-1; d_call: -; v_call: TRBV2; clone_size: -; cdr3_aa: CASSGGLNRNTEAFF; cdr3_nt: TGTGCCAGCAGTGGGGGACTAAATAGAAACACTGAAGCTTTCTTT
j_call: TRBJ2-3; d_call: TRBD2; v_call: TRBV5-6; clone_size: -; cdr3_aa: CASSLLRAGGGDTQYF; cdr3_nt: TGTGCCAGCAGCTTACTTCGAGCGGGAGGTGGAGATACGCAGTATTTT
j_call: TRBJ2-7; d_call: TRBD1; v_call: TRBV4-2; clone_size: -; cdr3_aa: CASSPTGANTYEQYF; cdr3_nt: TGTGCCAGCAGCCCCACAGGGGCTAATACCTACGAGCAGTACTTC
j_call: TRBJ2-7; d_call: TRBD1; v_call: TRBV6-1; clone_size: -; cdr3_aa: CASRGTANSYEQYF; cdr3_nt: TGTGCCAGCAGGGGGACAGCTAACTCCTACGAGCAGTACTTC
j_call: TRBJ2-2; d_call: -; v_call: TRBV30; clone_size: few; cdr3_aa: CAWTTGNTGELFF; cdr3_nt: TGTGCCTGGACCACAGGGAACACCGGGGAGCTGTTTTTT
j_call: TRBJ1-5; d_call: -; v_call: TRBV5-1; clone_size: few; cdr3_aa: CASSLVGTHRNQPQHF; cdr3_nt: TGCGCCAGCAGCTTGGTTGGGACCCACCGTAATCAGCCCCAGCATTTT
j_call: TRBJ2-1; d_call: TRBD2; v_call: TRBV18; clone_size: -; cdr3_aa: CASSPQVAGGNNEQFF; cdr3_nt: TGTGCCAGCTCACCCCAGGTAGCGGGAGGTAACAATGAGCAGTTCTTC
j_call: TRBJ2-2; d_call: -; v_call: TRBV12-3/TRBV12-4; clone_size: -; cdr3_aa: CASSYQGPPGELFF; cdr3_nt: TGTGCCAGCAGTTACCAGGGACCTCCCGGGGAGCTGTTTTTT
j_call: TRBJ2-6; d_call: -; v_call: TRBV12-3/TRBV12-4; clone_size: few; cdr3_aa: CASYYSGANVLTF; cdr3_nt: TGTGCCAGCTATTACTCTGGGGCCAACGTCCTGACTTTC
j_call: TRBJ1-1; d_call: -; v_call: TRBV12-3/TRBV12-4; clone_size: few; cdr3_aa: CASILTMNTEAFF; cdr3_nt: TGTGCCAGCATTCTTACTATGAACACTGAAGCTTTCTTT
j_call: TRBJ2-7; d_call: -; v_call: TRBV9; clone_size: -; cdr3_aa: CASSVVETAYEQYF; cdr3_nt: TGTGCCAGCAGCGTAGTCGAGACAGCATACGAGCAGTACTTC
j_call: TRBJ1-1; d_call: -; v_call: TRBV29-1; clone_size: few; cdr3_aa: CSCPGQGMNTEAFF; cdr3_nt: TGCAGCTGCCCGGGGCAGGGGATGAACACTGAAGCTTTCTTT
j_call: TRBJ1-1; d_call: TRBD1; v_call: TRBV15; clone_size: -; cdr3_aa: CATTVDRVNAEAFF; cdr3_nt: TGTGCCACCACTGTGGACAGGGTGAACGCTGAAGCTTTCTTT
j_call: TRBJ2-3; d_call: TRBD2; v_call: TRBV7-2; clone_size: -; cdr3_aa: CASSSGTSGVTDTQYF; cdr3_nt: TGTGCCAGCAGCTCCGGGACTAGCGGGGTTACAGATACGCAGTATTTT
j_call: TRBJ1-6; d_call: -; v_call: TRBV12-3/TRBV12-4; clone_size: few; cdr3_aa: CASNLDSYNSPLHF; cdr3_nt: TGTGCCAGCAACCTAGACAGTTATAATTCACCCCTCCACTTT
j_call: TRBJ2-5; d_call: TRBD2; v_call: TRBV29-1; clone_size: many; cdr3_aa: CSVISGVRTSQETQYF; cdr3_nt: TGCAGCGTTATTAGCGGGGTACGAACAAGTCAAGAGACCCAGTACTTC
j_call: TRBJ2-1; d_call: TRBD1; v_call: TRBV28; clone_size: -; cdr3_aa: CASSRNRDSHNEQFF; cdr3_nt: TGTGCCAGCAGCCGAAACCGGGACAGTCACAATGAGCAGTTCTTC
j_call: TRBJ2-7; d_call: -; v_call: TRBV5-1; clone_size: few; cdr3_aa: CASSLTRDRSYEQYF; cdr3_nt: TGCGCCAGCAGCTTGACGCGGGATAGGTCCTACGAGCAGTACTTC
j_call: TRBJ1-5; d_call: -; v_call: TRBV20-1; clone_size: few; cdr3_aa: CSARAPSPSNQPQHF; cdr3_nt: TGCAGTGCTAGAGCCCCGTCGCCTAGCAATCAGCCCCAGCATTTT
j_call: TRBJ2-7; d_call: -; v_call: TRBV28; clone_size: -; cdr3_aa: CASRGPLYEQYF; cdr3_nt: TGTGCCAGCAGGGGACCGCTCTACGAGCAGTACTTC
j_call: TRBJ2-3; d_call: -; v_call: TRBV16; clone_size: -; cdr3_aa: CASSQSRATDTQYF; cdr3_nt: TGTGCCAGCAGCCAATCGCGAGCCACAGATACGCAGTATTTT
j_call: TRBJ1-3; d_call: -; v_call: TRBV29-1; clone_size: few; cdr3_aa: CSVEDRSQGSGNTIYF; cdr3_nt: TGCAGCGTTGAAGATCGGTCCCAGGGATCGGGAAACACCATATATTTT
j_call: TRBJ2-7; d_call: -; v_call: TRBV4-2; clone_size: few; cdr3_aa: CASSQVWGSSYEQYF; cdr3_nt: TGTGCCAGCAGCCAAGTTTGGGGGAGCTCCTACGAGCAGTACTTC
j_call: TRBJ2-1; d_call: -; v_call: TRBV10-3; clone_size: few; cdr3_aa: CAISGGRDNEQFF; cdr3_nt: TGTGCCATCAGCGGAGGCAGGGACAATGAGCAGTTCTTC
j_call: TRBJ2-3; d_call: -; v_call: TRBV6-4; clone_size: -; cdr3_aa: CASSDSTQGTDTQYF; cdr3_nt: TGTGCCAGCAGTGACTCGACCCAGGGTACAGATACGCAGTATTTT
j_call: TRBJ1-4; d_call: TRBD1; v_call: TRBV4-1; clone_size: many; cdr3_aa: CASSQWDRDNEKLFF; cdr3_nt: TGCGCCAGCAGCCAGTGGGACAGGGATAATGAAAAACTGTTTTTT
j_call: TRBJ2-5; d_call: -; v_call: TRBV20-1; clone_size: few; cdr3_aa: CSARATGQETQYF; cdr3_nt: TGCAGTGCTAGGGCTACGGGGCAAGAGACCCAGTACTTC
j_call: TRBJ2-7; d_call: -; v_call: TRBV28; clone_size: -; cdr3_aa: CASSRTPSYEQYF; cdr3_nt: TGTGCCAGCAGTCGGACACCCTCCTACGAGCAGTACTTC
j_call: TRBJ1-1; d_call: -; v_call: TRBV7-9; clone_size: few; cdr3_aa: CASARTLTTEAFF; cdr3_nt: TGTGCCAGCGCAAGGACACTTACAACTGAAGCTTTCTTT
j_call: TRBJ2-1; d_call: TRBD2; v_call: TRBV29-1; clone_size: few; cdr3_aa: CSGSGFYNEQFF; cdr3_nt: TGCAGCGGTAGCGGGTTCTACAATGAGCAGTTCTTC
j_call: TRBJ2-1; d_call: -; v_call: TRBV29-1; clone_size: once; cdr3_aa: CSARTGPGEQFF; cdr3_nt: TGCAGCGCTAGAACAGGGCCTGGGGAGCAGTTCTTC
j_call: TRBJ2-5; d_call: -; v_call: TRBV7-2; clone_size: -; cdr3_aa: CASSPGPSRTQYF; cdr3_nt: TGTGCCAGCAGCCCGGGACCCTCAAGGACCCAGTACTTC
j_call: TRBJ2-5; d_call: TRBD2; v_call: TRBV7-3; clone_size: -; cdr3_aa: CASSLTGLAGWETQYF; cdr3_nt: TGTGCCAGCAGCTTAACCGGGTTAGCGGGGTGGGAGACCCAGTACTTC
j_call: TRBJ2-7; d_call: TRBD1; v_call: TRBV5-1; clone_size: few; cdr3_aa: CASSLAMGQRSYEQYF; cdr3_nt: TGCGCCAGCAGCTTGGCCATGGGACAGCGCTCCTACGAGCAGTACTTC
j_call: TRBJ2-1; d_call: -; v_call: TRBV6-5; clone_size: few; cdr3_aa: CASSYPEREQFF; cdr3_nt: TGTGCCAGCAGTTACCCGGAAAGAGAGCAGTTCTTC
j_call: TRBJ1-2; d_call: TRBD1; v_call: TRBV29-1; clone_size: -; cdr3_aa: CSVEDERGQGYGYTF; cdr3_nt: TGCAGCGTTGAAGATGAGCGGGGACAGGGGTATGGCTACACCTTC
j_call: TRBJ2-1; d_call: TRBD2; v_call: TRBV12-3/TRBV12-4; clone_size: many; cdr3_aa: CASSRLAGDRAQFF; cdr3_nt: TGTGCCAGCAGTCGACTAGCGGGAGATCGGGCGCAGTTCTTC
j_call: TRBJ2-1; d_call: TRBD2; v_call: TRBV3-1; clone_size: many; cdr3_aa: CASSLTSGVYNEQFF; cdr3_nt: TGTGCCAGCAGCCTTACTAGCGGGGTCTACAATGAGCAGTTCTTC
j_call: TRBJ1-2; d_call: TRBD1; v_call: TRBV7-8; clone_size: few; cdr3_aa: CASSQNRGPYYGYTF; cdr3_nt: TGTGCCAGCAGCCAAAACAGGGGGCCCTACTATGGCTACACCTTC
j_call: TRBJ2-4; d_call: -; v_call: TRBV5-5; clone_size: few; cdr3_aa: CASSWTDTPAKNIQYF; cdr3_nt: TGTGCCAGCAGCTGGACGGACACACCCGCCAAAAACATTCAGTACTTC
j_call: TRBJ2-1; d_call: TRBD2; v_call: TRBV10-3; clone_size: few; cdr3_aa: CAISEIPSGLYNEQFF; cdr3_nt: TGTGCCATCAGTGAAATCCCTAGCGGATTATACAATGAGCAGTTCTTC
j_call: TRBJ1-6; d_call: -; v_call: TRBV5-1; clone_size: -; cdr3_aa: CASSMEAHYNSPLHF; cdr3_nt: TGCGCCAGCTCAATGGAAGCTCACTATAATTCACCCCTCCACTTT
j_call: TRBJ2-3; d_call: TRBD2; v_call: TRBV4-1; clone_size: -; cdr3_aa: CASSHPGLAGGERYF; cdr3_nt: TGCGCCAGCAGCCACCCGGGACTAGCGGGGGGCGAACGATATTTT
j_call: TRBJ2-5; d_call: -; v_call: TRBV11-2; clone_size: -; cdr3_aa: CASSLEAVPQETQYF; cdr3_nt: TGTGCCAGCAGCTTGGAGGCGGTTCCTCAGGAGACCCAGTACTTC